This T cell receptor (beta chain) was recovered during a study of monozygotic twins with inflammatory bowel disease. TCRdb reprocessed the 5' RACE reads and keeps a single row for each CDR3 protein, giving no DNA. Its listing shows a few hundred thousand distinct CDR3 sequences. No T cells were sorted before total RNA was taken from whole blood. This clonotype was obtained from a human donor with ulcerative colitis or Crohn's disease, or a healthy co-twin of an affected twin (not recorded which). Sequenced sample: blood.

The chain's CDR3 is CASSPTSGGTYEQYF. The chain recombines TRBV4-1 with TRBJ2-7; TCRdb gives TRBD2 as the D gene, but with no DNA this cannot be confirmed. The CDR3 extends over 15 amino acids. Germline V gene data show CDR1 as MGHRA and CDR2 as YSYEKL.